This T cell receptor (beta chain) appears in the sequencing data of a study of cytomegalovirus exposure and HLA in healthy donors (dated by TCRdb to the late 2010s). About the investigation overall: In an earlier analysis of about 560 of the donors, less than 350 Gb of sequence data and 117 million unique TCR beta sequences from about 179 million T cells were reported. An early release covering 550 to 700 HLA-typed donors comprised roughly 300 gigabases of sequencing data and 85 million or so unique TCR sequences. Among the roughly 400 genotyped donors, around 81% belonged to the genetic ancestry cluster associated with self-reported Caucasian donors. The aim of the study was to test whether cataloging public T cell receptors could identify signatures of past pathogen exposure. The study profiled the T cell repertoires of hundreds of subjects by immunosequencing and related them to cytomegalovirus serostatus. Along with the approximately 700-subject first cohort, a separate validation cohort of over a hundred different subjects was used. To predict cytomegalovirus infection status, the study combined high-throughput TCR immunosequencing, statistical association of individual TCRs with disease status, and machine learning. To study patterns of TCR occurrence, a later analysis re-analyzed previously published TCR beta repertoires from 500 to 850 donors and added high-resolution HLA genotyping. The later analysis used no new phenotypic data to find candidate immune exposures, relying instead on TCR beta sequences and their occurrence across donors. An earlier analysis of approximately 640 of the donors applied high-throughput TCR beta sequencing to assess whether each TCR beta V gene segment acted as functional or pseudogenic. Alongside the repertoire data, information on donor age, sex, ethnicity and CMV serostatus was compiled. A later genetic analysis used genome-wide SNP genotypes for about 60% of the roughly 700 donors, treating that subset as a discovery cohort. All discovery cohort repertoires had been generated using a single sequencing platform. HLA typing covered class I and class II loci at four-digit resolution. The number of donors typed differed by locus, with 629-630 for A, B, C, DRB1 and DQB1, roughly 550 for DQA1, nearly 610 for DPA1, and approximately 470 for DPB1. Four to six DR-DQ haplotypes were handled as single units for association and clustering, since linkage in the cohort was strong. Among almost 400 genotyped donors of the cohort, an average of around 240,000 unique TCR beta nucleotide sequences were sequenced per donor, roughly a sixth of them non-productive. Study-level results and caveats: A group of highly shared sequence variants was considered likely to be a technical artifact of the sequencing pipeline. Correlated functional status among segregating V segments might reflect linkage disequilibrium, but an unknown experimental factor could not be ruled out. Most TCR sequences were seen in very few donors, while some public TCRs were found in many individuals. It was suggested by the authors that the approach could potentially be generalized to other disease states and immunological phenotypes. Assigning TCR associations to individual alleles was difficult when HLA alleles, especially DR and DQ, strongly co-occurred. A later analysis found that most CMV-associated TCR beta chains appeared HLA-restricted, with HLA associations seemingly driven largely by CMV exposure. Specific HLA alleles were associated with 15,000 to 20,000 TCR beta sequences at a false discovery rate of 0.05 in a later analysis. CMV serostatus was the only immune exposure information available for the cohort. The earlier analysis of a few hundred of the donors excluded 15 to 20 rarely observed V segments, including chromosome 9 orphons, because counts were too low. A few of the identified cytomegalovirus-associated TCR beta chains were confirmed in vitro to be specific for cytomegalovirus antigens. A later genetic analysis reported fewer N-insertions in productive TCRs among donors in an Asian-associated ancestry cluster than the roughly 700-donor mean. A further reported finding was that TCR beta sequences accurately predicted the HLA-A and HLA-B alleles for most subjects in the first cohort. The classifier was reported to diagnose cytomegalovirus status with high specificity and sensitivity in both the original and validation cohorts. In an earlier analysis of 500 to 650 of the donors, most TCR beta V segments appeared in productive rearrangements about 87% or about 30% of the time, broadly matching IMGT annotations. In a later analysis, HLA-associated TCR beta chains were found to be more clonally expanded and to have lower generation probabilities than equally common non-associated chains. This cohort had only TCR beta chains sequenced, and the lack of alpha or paired-chain data limited which features could be detected. Some IMGT-functional V segments, including TRBV6-2 and TRBV6-3, could not be distinguished by the 87-base-pair reads and were therefore excluded. An association between a missense DCLRE1C variant and V-gene and J-gene trimming of TCR beta chains was found in a later genetic analysis and replicated in an independent cohort. Because HLA typing was missing for some donors at each locus, association tests included only the typed subset. Several of the top co-occurrence clusters appeared to be linked to parvovirus B19, influenza, CMV and Epstein-Barr virus, according to a later analysis. Sequencing depth was assumed to be roughly uniform across donors in the presence/absence analyses, though that assumption may not hold. In a later analysis, the rate of TCR association differed among HLA loci, with DRB1 alleles having the most associated TCRs and HLA-C alleles having the fewest. The study listed approximately 150 TCR beta chains as associated with cytomegalovirus.

The method was the immunoSEQ multiplex PCR assay. For the multiplex PCR, a mixture combining 60 forward primers for TCR Vbeta segments and 13 reverse primers for TCR Jbeta segments was used. The CDR3 region of rearranged TCR beta genes was amplified from genomic DNA by a multiplex PCR assay. Amplified TCR beta libraries were sequenced as 87-base-pair reads on the Illumina HiSeq System. Per the original workflow: A later analysis counted about 80 million unique TCR beta chains across the approximately 700 repertoires, and some 11 million of these chains were shared by at least two donors. A nearest-neighbor algorithm error-corrected the raw reads and collapsed the reads into unique sequences, merging closely related sequences to remove PCR and sequencing errors. Alignment of CDR3 sequences to IMGT reference sequences was used to assign V, D and J gene segments. For a sequence to be retained, at least a six-nucleotide match to both a V gene segment and a J gene segment was required. Rearrangements were classified as productive when the CDR3 lacked stop codons and remained in frame with V and J, and all other rearrangements were classified as non-productive. CDR3 was defined according to IMGT convention as the region running from the second conserved V-encoded cysteine to the conserved J-encoded phenylalanine. The earlier analysis of about 620 of the donors excluded sequences that lacked an unambiguous match to a single V gene segment. In an earlier analysis of several hundred of the donors, a V segment was called functional when productive rearrangements were above 56.7%, and segregating when the standard deviation between donors exceeded 5%. A statistical classification framework was built for diagnosing cytomegalovirus status from the catalog of TCR beta chain sequences. V and J gene assignment, in a later analysis, came from comparing TCR nucleotide sequences with IMGT/GENE-DB human TR gene sequences. A later analysis assigned CDR3 sequences and most-parsimonious VDJ recombination scenarios with the TCRdist pipeline. In a later analysis, each TCR beta chain was defined by its CDR3 amino acid sequence together with its V-gene family, and reads without a unique V-gene family were excluded. In a later analysis, around 600 highly shared, low-generation-probability nucleotide sequences were removed to address suspected cross-contamination and a sequencing artifact. For each public chain, a later analysis derived a clonal expansion index from normalized ranks of inferred template counts within each repertoire. A later analysis computed generation probabilities with a VDJ recombination model fitted to out-of-frame rearrangements, and checked the results against IGoR. Hypergeometric tests were used in a later analysis to score TCR-TCR, TCR-HLA and TCR-CMV co-occurrence, with a repertoire-size bias correction applied to the TCR pairs. In a later analysis, false discovery rates were estimated by permuting HLA or CMV assignments 20 times. A later analysis grouped co-occurring TCRs with DBSCAN, adding TCRdist sequence similarity when clustering within HLA-allele-positive subsets. For co-occurrence clustering, repertoires with fewer than 30,000 or more than 120,000 public chains were excluded, along with four or five repertoires with anomalous nucleotide sharing. The table comes from immuneACCESS by way of TCRdb, which keeps in-frame sequences with V and J called. Part of the clones is missing from these tables; in studies checked, under half for an unresolved V gene and the rest for unknown reasons. That table gives V, J and clone size, and the DNA gave D and trimming. The sample records a few hundred thousand clones, approximately 82% of which are singletons. Of the sample, less than 8.5% is held by the ten largest clones.

From cysteine to phenylalanine, the CDR3 is 15 amino acids long. The entry retains the CDR3 DNA only, 45 bases that are in frame from base 1. Trimming takes 0 bases from V and 0 bases from J, and the germline ends sit 9 bases apart. Reading the germline V gene gives CDR1 SGDLS and CDR2 YYNGEE. The cohort was made up of roughly 670 healthy bone marrow donors. At the time of sampling, every cohort member was nominally healthy, though immune exposures that went unrecorded were likely present. The donor was CMV seropositive and belonged to the group of 250 to 300 seropositive cohort members. A peripheral blood sample was collected from each donor, and TCR beta sequencing was performed on peripheral blood mononuclear cells. The Qiagen DNeasy Blood Extraction Kit was used to extract genomic DNA from the blood cell samples. With respect to this clone: Its antigen is currently not known. No qualities accompany the bases; no much larger clone lies one base away. Other DNA sequences within the sample encode an identical CDR3.

Recombination linked TRBV9 to TRBJ1-2; D gene: possibly TRBD1, on 6 matching bases. The sample taken for sequencing was PBMCs. The sequence was collected from an older woman in good health and CMV-seropositive. The CDR3 protein: CASSVGGGANYGYTF. Read as DNA, the sequence is TGTGCCAGCAGCGTAGGAGGGGGTGCTAACTATGGCTACACCTTC.